The present entry profiles one TCR beta chain with its context. This specimen comes from a study of blood T cell repertoires in COVID-19. The wider study: Material from acute and convalescent COVID-19 was sourced from the United States, Italy and Spain. PBMCs, B-cell-depleted T cells, or T cells provided the cDNA or gDNA that made up the material.

Produced via immunoSEQ multiplex PCR; TCRdb's table is partial and in-frame only. Of 250,000 to 400,000 clones detected, under 90% appear once; the ten largest clones hold 4% to 6%. Trimming stripped 1 base from V and 2 bases from J, with 8 bases between. Germline V CDR1 and CDR2: LNHDA, SQIVND (reference sequence). CDR3 size: 14 residues. The recovered donors of Cohort 3 showed two negative PCRs, clearance, or symptom resolution. This chain links TRBV19 with TRBJ2-5; possibly TRBD1 for D (6 bases). This receptor was identified in a man in his 60s who had recovered from COVID-19. Sequenced sample: PBMCs or T cells enriched from blood (not recorded which). For the CDR3, the DNA is TGTGCCAGTAGTATAGCGCAGGGGCAAGAGACCCAGTACTTC. As protein: CASSIAQGQETQYF.